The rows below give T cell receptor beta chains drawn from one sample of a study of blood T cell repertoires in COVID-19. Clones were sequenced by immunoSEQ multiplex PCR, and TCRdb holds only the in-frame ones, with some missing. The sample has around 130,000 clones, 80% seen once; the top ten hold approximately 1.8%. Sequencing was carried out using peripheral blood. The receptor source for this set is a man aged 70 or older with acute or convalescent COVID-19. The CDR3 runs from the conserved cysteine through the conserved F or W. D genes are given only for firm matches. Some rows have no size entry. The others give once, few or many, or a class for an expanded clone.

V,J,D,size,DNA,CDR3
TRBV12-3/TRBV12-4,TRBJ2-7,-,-,TGTGCCAGCATCGGCACAGGCTCCTACGAGCAGTACTTC,CASIGTGSYEQYF
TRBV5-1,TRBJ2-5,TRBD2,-,TGCGCCAGCAGCTTGTGTTGGGGCGGGGGGCAAGAGACCCAGTACTTC,CASSLCWGGGQETQYF
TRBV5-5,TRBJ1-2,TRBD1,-,TGTGCCAGCAGCTTTAGGACAGGTTGGGATGGCTACACCTTC,CASSFRTGWDGYTF
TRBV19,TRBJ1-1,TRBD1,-,TGTGCCAGTAGTACTGACAGGGGGCGCGGGTTAAAGAACACTGAAGCTTTCTTT,CASSTDRGRGLKNTEAFF
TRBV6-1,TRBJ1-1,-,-,TGTGCCAGCAGTGAAACCCGGCAGGGATTCACTGAAGCTTTCTTT,CASSETRQGFTEAFF
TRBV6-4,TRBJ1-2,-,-,TGTGCCAGCAGCTCTGACACGAACTATGGCTACACCTTC,CASSSDTNYGYTF
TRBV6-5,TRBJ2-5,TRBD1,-,TGTGCCAGCAGTCTCGGGACAGGGCAAGAGACCCAGTACTTC,CASSLGTGQETQYF
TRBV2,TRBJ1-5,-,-,TGTGCCAGCAGTGAACTAGTGACGAGTCAGCCCCAGCATTTT,CASSELVTSQPQHF
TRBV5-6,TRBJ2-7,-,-,TGTGCCAGCAGCTTGATCACAGCCTACGAGCAGTACTTC,CASSLITAYEQYF
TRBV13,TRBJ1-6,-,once,TGTGCCAGCAGCTTAGGTGAGGGATCTAATTCACCCCTCCACTTT,CASSLGEGSNSPLHF
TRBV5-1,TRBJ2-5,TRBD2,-,TGCGCCAGCAGCTTTATGAGCGGGGGGGCTGTTCTTCTAGAGACCCAGTACTTC,CASSFMSGGAVLLETQYF
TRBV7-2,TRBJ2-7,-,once,TGTGCCAGCAGCTCCCCGGGGAGCTCCTACGAGCAGTACTTC,CASSSPGSSYEQYF
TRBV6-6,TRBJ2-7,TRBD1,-,TGTGCCAGCAGTCCGATGACGGGACAGGGGGCCAATGAGCAGTACTTC,CASSPMTGQGANEQYF
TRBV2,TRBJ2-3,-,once,TGTGCCAGCGTGCGCGGGGGCTCCTCCTATACGCAGTATTTT,CASVRGGSSYTQYF
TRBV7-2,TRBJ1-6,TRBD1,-,TGTGCCAGCAGCTTATTAGGTACAGGGGAATATAATTCACCCCTCCACTTT,CASSLLGTGEYNSPLHF
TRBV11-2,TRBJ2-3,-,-,TGTGCCAGCAGCTTAGAGGTCAGTCAGCAGTATTTT,CASSLEVSQQYF
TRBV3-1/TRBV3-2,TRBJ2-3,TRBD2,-,TGTGCCAGCAGCCATAGCGGGGGGCGGGGAGATACGCAGTATTTT,CASSHSGGRGDTQYF
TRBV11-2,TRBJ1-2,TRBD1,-,TGTGCCAGCAGCCCTCGGACAGGGGCCTACAACTATGGCTACACCTTC,CASSPRTGAYNYGYTF
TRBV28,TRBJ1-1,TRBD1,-,TGTGCCAGCAGAACCGGGACAGGCTCGACTGAAGCTTTCTTT,CASRTGTGSTEAFF
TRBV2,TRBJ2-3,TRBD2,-,TGTGCCAGCACCTCACTAGCGGGGAGGAGCACAGATACGCAGTATTTT,CASTSLAGRSTDTQYF
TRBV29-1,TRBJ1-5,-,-,TGCAGGGAGCAGGGGCCTCAGCCCCAGCATTTT,CREQGPQPQHF
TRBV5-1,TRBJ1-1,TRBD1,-,TGCGCCAGCAGCTTAGGGGGCCCAACTGAAGCTTTCTTT,CASSLGGPTEAFF
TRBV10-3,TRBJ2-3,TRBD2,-,TGTGCCATCAGTGTAGCGGGGACTAGCACAGATACGCAGTATTTT,CAISVAGTSTDTQYF